This TCR beta chain derives from a study of blood T cell repertoires in COVID-19 (TCRdb year 2020). Regarding the complete study: Samples from collaborators originated in the United States, Italy and Spain and spanned both the acute and convalescent phases of COVID-19. The material from the prospective study consisted of cDNA or gDNA derived from T cells, B-cell-depleted T cells, or PBMCs. Subjects who had been exposed to COVID-19, were actively infected with it, or had recovered from it provided the deeply sampled blood TCRbeta repertoires that made up the dataset. The repertoires were released in a freely available public database intended as a resource for research on the immune response to SARS-CoV-2. The samples were drawn from two sources: the first 160 participants of the ongoing ImmuneRACE study, and 1,000 to 1,500 subjects contributed by 6 global collaborators. A de-identified subject ID, COVID-19 status, age in years and sex were almost always included in the sample metadata. Where available, HLA class I and class II types were obtained from metadata supplied by the sample provider rather than from assay-based typing. Findings and caveats that apply to the study as a whole: Clinical and demographic metadata were provided uncurated, with the amount varying by source and participant.

Participants in the prospective study were aged about 18 to 95 years, lived in about two dozen United States geographic areas, and enrolled through a virtual design. In the prospective study, participants were assigned to cohorts based on the clinical history participants reported in a screening survey and a study questionnaire. ImmuneRACE Cohort 3 recovered participants were defined by two consecutive negative NP/OP PCR tests, healthcare professional clearance, or symptom resolution. In the prospective study, whole blood, serum and a nasopharyngeal or oropharyngeal swab were collected from each participant by mobile phlebotomists. Over a roughly two-month period, participants in the prospective study had the option of providing additional blood draws and questionnaires. Before DNA extraction, blood samples from the prospective study were shipped at room temperature or frozen. TCRbeta CDR3 regions were amplified from genomic DNA by means of the immunoSEQ Assay, a bias-controlled multiplex PCR. The original pipeline was this. Within the assay, amplification of reference gene primers was used to estimate how many nucleated cells each sample contained. Sequence reads were collapsed and filtered to measure the absolute abundance of every unique TCRbeta CDR3 rearrangement. For each sample, productive Simpson clonality was calculated as the square root of Simpson's diversity index across productive rearrangements. TCRdb's version of the immuneACCESS table is confined to in-frame rearrangements and falls short of the full clone set. An unresolved V gene accounts for under half of the shortfall where checked; the remainder is of unknown origin. V and J calls and clone size come straight from that table; D and trimming were deduced from the DNA. This sample gives 380,000 or so clones in total; around 87% of them show up just once. Of the sample, approximately 1.2% is held by the ten largest clones.

Note on this clone: It has no known antigen specificity. No qualities accompany the bases; no much larger clone lies one base away.

The junction shows trimming of 2 bases on V and 1 base on J, plus 13 bases between the germline ends. The germline V gene (reference sequence) yields SGHNT for CDR1 and YYREEE for CDR2. From cysteine to phenylalanine, the CDR3 is 16 amino acids long. The sequence is cut down to CDR3 DNA, 48 bases in frame from base 1. This clonotype was sampled from a man aged 30 to 45 who had recovered from COVID-19. The V and J genes are TRBV5-4 and TRBJ2-1; the D region possibly corresponds to TRBD2 (6 bases align). Sample: PBMCs or T cells enriched from blood (not recorded which). The bases read TGTGCCAGCAGCTTTCCGGGACTCACTTCCTACAATGAGCAGTTCTTC. The translation is CASSFPGLTSYNEQFF.